Described below is a single T cell receptor (beta chain) sequence and its context. This sample is part of a study of control samples from healthy donors and cancer patients. The CDR3 length is 14 residues. Germline V gene data show CDR1 as MNHEY and CDR2 as SMNVEV (reference sequence). V lost 5 bases, J lost 8 bases, and 10 bases stayed unmatched. Sequencing was performed with immunoSEQ multiplex PCR; in TCRdb, only in-frame clones are kept and a portion is missing. The table records 100,000 or so clones, roughly nine tenths of them present only once. The chain couples TRBV27 to TRBJ2-3; 7 bases are a match to TRBD1. Sequencing was done on a sample of blood. The TCR comes from a woman aged 25-40 years in good health. The CDR3 DNA follows: TGTGCCAGCAGTATGACAGGGACCCCGGGTACGCAGTATTTT. Its translation: CASSMTGTPGTQYF.